This T cell receptor (beta chain) originates from a study of blood T cell repertoires in COVID-19. Study details: Italy, Spain and the United States were the sources of the convalescent and acute COVID-19 samples. From T cells, B-cell-depleted T cells, or PBMCs came the material, which was cDNA or gDNA.

In the authors' methods: Amplification of reference gene primers was used by the study to estimate nucleated cell counts. Produced via immunoSEQ multiplex PCR; TCRdb's table is partial and in-frame only. V and J calls and clone size are given by that table; D and trimming were obtained from the DNA. This table has over 150,000 clones, roughly 82% appearing once. Germline V gives CDR1 LNHDA, CDR2 SQIVND (reference sequence). CDR3 length: 13 residues. The germline V and J ends were trimmed by 5 bases and 7 bases, with 14 bases remaining between them. The sequenced sample consisted of peripheral blood. The V call is TRBV19, the J call TRBJ1-2; TRBD1 is a possible D gene (5 bases). The source of this sequence is a human donor in a cohort sampled during active COVID-19. The CDR3 nucleotides are TGTGCCAGTAGTTCTACACAGGTCGGTGGCTACACCTTC. Translated: CASSSTQVGGYTF.